One and the same sample provided the 24 T cell receptor beta chains below, sequenced in a study of T cells in women clearing cervical HPV infection. Some clones are missing from TCRdb's copy, which holds only in-frame ones; the method was immunoSEQ multiplex PCR. The sample totals 25,000 to 30,000 clones. Sequenced material: blood buffy coat. These receptors came from a woman aged 18 to 75 with a cervical HPV16 infection that either progressed to CIN3+ or cleared (not recorded which).

In regard to this clone: The CDR3 extends 3 residues past the end of the read, so its final part is completed from the germline J gene. This rearrangement joins TRBV18 to TRBJ2-4, with D hard to call. Germline-derived CDR1 and CDR2 are KGHSH and LQKENI. This CDR3 is 13 amino acids long. CDR3 bases read: TGTGCCAGCTCACCAACACCGAACTATGGT. Translation: CASSPTPNYG. The complete CDR3 sequence is CASSPTPNYGQYF.

A note on this clone: The observed sequence ends 3 residues before the CDR3 terminus, with the missing tail filled in from the germline J gene. This chain joins TRBV29-1 and TRBJ2-2, with D perhaps matching TRBD1 (5 bases). The CDR3 runs to 16 residues. Germline lookup yields CDR1 SQVTM and CDR2 ANQGSEA. The CDR3: CSVEPQGRVYNSPLFF. CDR3 DNA, as far as it was read: TGCAGCGTTGAACCCCAGGGAAGGGTCTATAATTCACCG.

As concerns this clone: The observed sequence ends 3 residues before the CDR3 terminus, with the missing tail filled in from the germline J gene. V gene TRBV28 combines with J gene TRBJ2-7, with D hard to call. The CDR3 totals 11 residues. With 5 bases removed from V and 4 bases from J, the gap between germline ends came to 6 bases. Germline V lookup: CDR1 MDHEN, CDR2 SYDVKM. CDR3 DNA (partial): TGTGCCAGCAGTGGCCAATACGAG. It specifies CASSGQYE. The whole CDR3 protein reads CASSGQYEQYF.

Comment on this clone: Read data end 3 residues before the CDR3 end; the end is taken from the germline J gene. The chain uses TRBV6-4 and TRBJ2-3; the match to TRBD1 covers 8 bases. The CDR3 is 13 amino acids. Germline lookup yields CDR1 MRHNA and CDR2 SNTAGT. CDR3 sequence reads: CASSSGGIETQYF. The sequenced CDR3 bases are TGTGCCAGCAGTTCAGGGGGCATAGAGACG.

As to this clone: The read ends 3 residues shy of where the CDR3 ends; the end is completed using the germline J gene. The J gene is TRBJ2-1, the V gene TRBV6-2 or TRBV6-3; TRBD2 matches at 14 bases. From germline, CDR1 is MNHEY and CDR2 SVGEGT. The V and J ends lost 6 bases and 8 bases, in that order; junction bases with no gene match: 9. This CDR3 region has 16 residues. CDR3 residues: CASSYRTSGRTDEQFF. Partial CDR3 DNA: TGTGCCAGCAGCTATAGGACTAGCGGGAGGACCGATGAG.

A remark on this clone: The CDR3 goes on 3 residues after the read ends, and that part is filled in from the germline J gene. The same CDR3 can be traced to other DNA sequences in this sample. The chain recombines TRBV11-2 with TRBJ1-4; no clear D gene. Trimming pared 5 bases from V and 7 bases from J, leaving 11 bases between. CDR3 length: 13 amino acids. CDR1 and CDR2 (germline): SGHAT, FQNNGV. The CDR3 sequence is CASSPETGEKLFF. CDR3 DNA, as far as it was read: TGTGCCAGCAGCCCGGAGACGGGTGAAAAA.

On this clone itself: From the germline J gene comes the end of the CDR3, since the read stops 3 residues before it. This chain connects TRBV7-6 to TRBJ2-7; D gene unclear. Germline assignment: CDR1 SGHVS and CDR2 FNYEAQ. Between the trimmed V and J ends, which lost 2 bases and 5 bases, there was a span of 10 bases. The CDR3 is made up of 13 amino acids. CDR3 bases read: TGTGCCAGCAGCTTATCAAGGGCGCACGAG. Residues: CASSLSRAHE. The whole CDR3 sequence is CASSLSRAHEQYF.

For this clone: Read data end 3 residues before the CDR3 end; the end is taken from the germline J gene. The V gene is TRBV7-2, the J gene TRBJ1-1; D remains unclear. This CDR3 comprises 11 residues. CDR1 and CDR2 from the germline V gene are SGHTA and FQGNSA. Trimming cost V 5 bases and J 1 base, with 2 bases left between them. The covered CDR3 bases are TGTGCCAGCAGCCAGAACACTGAA. The encoded protein is CASSQNTE. The whole CDR3 sequence reads CASSQNTEAFF.

In the case of this clone: The read stops 3 residues short of the end of the CDR3; the missing end is completed from the germline J gene. This chain uses TRBV7-2 with TRBJ2-7; D may be TRBD2 (7 bases). V lost 1 base and J 0 bases, leaving 10 bases between the germline ends. The CDR3 extends over 15 amino acids. Germline CDR1 is SGHTA and CDR2 is FQGNSA. CDR3 residues: CASSLGGGRSYEQYF. Partial CDR3 DNA: TGTGCCAGCAGCTTAGGGGGGGGGCGCTCCTACGAG. Supplemented by reference TRBV7-2 and TRBJ2-7, the full variable domain reads GAGVSQSPSNKVTEKGKDVELRCDPISGHTALYWYRQSLGQGLEFLIYFQGNSAPDKSGLPSDRFSAERTGGSVSTLTIQRTQQEDSAVYLCASSLGGGRSYEQYFGPGTRLTVT.

As regards this clone: The read gets to within 3 residues of the CDR3 end, and the germline J gene fills in the rest. This rearrangement joins TRBV7-2 to TRBJ1-5; D is uncertain. This CDR3 has 12 amino acids. V lost 3 bases, J lost 5 bases, and 5 bases lay in between. CDR1 SGHTA and CDR2 FQGNSA come from the germline V gene. The CDR3 sequence: CASSFVYQPQHF. CDR3 DNA, as far as it was read: TGTGCCAGCAGCTTCGTTTATCAGCCC.

As concerns this clone: The sequenced fragment ends 3 residues before the CDR3 boundary, so the rest is inferred from the germline J gene. The chain couples TRBV7-9 to TRBJ2-1; 7 bases match TRBD1. The CDR3 runs to 14 residues. Germline-derived CDR1 and CDR2 are SEHNR and FQNEAQ (reference sequence). V lost 3 bases, J lost 2 bases, and 1 base stayed unmatched. The sequenced CDR3 bases are TGTGCCAGCAGCTTCCAGGGGGCCTACAATGAG. Its translation: CASSFQGAYNE. The complete CDR3 protein is CASSFQGAYNEQFF.

About this clone itself: The CDR3 end falls 3 residues outside the read, so it is completed with the germline J gene. V gene TRBV6-1 combines with J gene TRBJ1-2; D is ambiguous. Germline lookup yields CDR1 MNHNS and CDR2 SASEGT. CDR3 length: 14 amino acids. V gave up 3 bases and J gave up 5 bases, with 13 bases separating them. CDR3 bases read: TGTGCCAGCAGTGAGGCATTCGGCAGGTATGGC. It codes for CASSEAFGRYG. The full CDR3 reads CASSEAFGRYGYTF.

About this clone itself: The read gets to within 3 residues of the CDR3 end, and the germline J gene fills in the rest. V and J are TRBV18 and TRBJ2-3; 12 bases are a match to TRBD2. This CDR3 region has 18 residues. The germline V gene has CDR1 KGHSH and CDR2 LQKENI. The CDR3 region is CASSPPRGTSGPQETQYF. The CDR3 bases that were read are TGTGCCAGCTCACCACCAAGGGGGACTAGCGGGCCACAAGAGACG.

About this clone itself: The read stops 3 residues short of the end of the CDR3; the missing end is completed from the germline J gene. The J gene is TRBJ2-7, the V gene TRBV28; 10 bases map to TRBD2. CDR1 is MDHEN, CDR2 SYDVKM, per germline. The CDR3 runs to 15 residues. The J segment lost 0 bases and the V segment lost 6 bases, leaving 5 bases of the junction unmatched. CDR3 DNA (partial): TGTGCCAGCAGATCTAGCGGGAGTAGCTCCTACGAG. It translates to CASRSSGSSSYE. The complete CDR3 protein is CASRSSGSSSYEQYF.

Of note for this clone: The read finishes 3 residues shy of the CDR3 end, and the germline J gene is used to complete it. The rearrangement links TRBV20-1 to TRBJ2-7; D perhaps matches TRBD2 (7 bases). In germline, CDR1 is DFQATT, CDR2 SNEGSKA (reference sequence). V was cut by 3 bases and J by 3 bases, with 12 bases left in between. CDR3 length: 13 residues. The chain's CDR3 is CSASPGGLYEQYF. The CDR3 bases that were read are TGCAGTGCTAGTCCGGGGGGCCTCTACGAG.

Concerning this clone itself: Read data end 3 residues before the CDR3 end; the end is taken from the germline J gene. V usage is TRBV20-1 and J usage is TRBJ2-1, with a tentative D call TRBD1 (5 bases). The germline CDR1 and CDR2 sequences are DFQATT and SNEGSKA (reference sequence). There are 14 residues in the CDR3. V shed 3 bases and J shed 0 bases, with 9 bases lying between them. The sequenced part of the CDR3 DNA is TGCAGTGCTAGTCGACAGAGCTCCTACAATGAG. Translated: CSASRQSSYNE. The whole CDR3 is CSASRQSSYNEQFF.

About this clone itself: The read falls 3 residues short of the CDR3 end, and the missing part is taken from the germline J gene. J is TRBJ2-6 and V is TRBV18; D remains unclear. From germline, CDR1 is KGHSH and CDR2 LQKENI. The CDR3 is 15 residues long. The V and J ends lost 1 base and 0 bases respectively, with 4 bases between them. The part of the CDR3 DNA that was read is TGTGCCAGCTCACCACTAGACTCTGGGGCCAACGTC. This gives the protein CASSPLDSGANV. The complete CDR3 sequence is CASSPLDSGANVLTF.

About this clone itself: The read terminates 3 residues before the CDR3 end, so the remaining end is supplied by the germline J gene. This chain uses TRBV19 with TRBJ2-4; 7 bases line up with TRBD1. The V gene's germline CDR1 is LNHDA and CDR2 SQIVND (reference sequence). V was clipped by 2 bases and J by 0 bases; unmatched bases: 7. CDR3 length: 17 amino acids. Incomplete CDR3 DNA: TGTGCCAGTAGTATACGGGACAGCAGGCTAGCCAAAAACATT. This encodes CASSIRDSRLAKNI. The entire CDR3 reads CASSIRDSRLAKNIQYF.

About this clone: Read data end 3 residues before the CDR3 end; the end is taken from the germline J gene. The chain has TRBV6-2 or TRBV6-3 and TRBJ2-7; D might be TRBD1 (6 bases). The length of the CDR3 is 14 residues. Germline CDR1 and CDR2: MNHEY and SVGEGT. The germline V and J ends were trimmed by 5 bases and 6 bases, with 17 bases remaining between them. CDR3 bases read: TGTGCCAGCAGTCAGGACAGCGACCCCGTCGAG. Translation gives CASSQDSDPVE. The CDR3, in full, reads CASSQDSDPVEQYF.

For this clone: The observed sequence ends 3 residues before the CDR3 terminus, with the missing tail filled in from the germline J gene. The J gene is TRBJ1-5, the V gene TRBV6-2 or TRBV6-3; no clear D. V shed 0 bases and J shed 2 bases, with 11 bases lying between them. CDR3 size: 16 residues. Germline-derived CDR1 and CDR2 are MNHEY and SVGEGT. CDR3 DNA (partial): TGTGCCAGCAGTTACTCCCCAGGTTACGGCAATCAGCCC. Encoded protein: CASSYSPGYGNQP. The entire CDR3 reads CASSYSPGYGNQPQHF.

This CDR3 is CASSLGQPSNQPQHF. CDR3 bases read: TGTGCCAGTAGCCTGGGACAGCCTAGCAATCAGCCC. The chain joins TRBV19 to TRBJ1-5; 7 bases line up with TRBD1. The read halts 3 residues ahead of the CDR3 end, with the missing end drawn from the germline J gene. With 6 bases clipped from V and 0 bases from J, the junction kept 5 bases outside the gene matches. Germline V gene sequence: CDR1 LNHDA, CDR2 SQIVND (reference sequence). The CDR3 covers 15 residues.

As concerns this clone: The CDR3 is cut off 3 residues early in the read; its end comes from the germline J gene. V is TRBV20-1 and J is TRBJ2-7; 7 bases are shared with TRBD2. Germline assignment: CDR1 DFQATT and CDR2 SNEGSKA (reference sequence). V lost 6 bases, J lost 5 bases, and 7 bases stayed unmatched. The CDR3 has 12 residues. This chain's CDR3 is CSAFTRGDEQYF. The DNA read from the CDR3 is TGCAGTGCCTTCACCCGGGGGGACGAG.

Comments on this clone: Read sequence stops 3 residues before the CDR3 end, and the germline J gene provides the missing end. The chain employs TRBV5-1 and TRBJ2-7; perhaps TRBD2 as D (6 bases). V gave up 0 bases and J gave up 4 bases, with 14 bases separating them. CDR1 and CDR2 (germline): SGHRS, YFSETQ. The length of the CDR3 is 15 residues. The sequenced part of the CDR3 DNA is TGCGCCAGCAGCTTGGCCGGGGGAGGCCCTTACGAG. Translating gives CASSLAGGGPYE. The CDR3 as a whole reads CASSLAGGGPYEQYF. The full variable domain, rest sourced from reference TRBV5-1 and TRBJ2-7, is KAGVTQTPRYLIKTRGQQVTLSCSPISGHRSVSWYQQTPGQGLQFLFEYFSETQRNKGNFPGRFSGRQFSNSRSEMNVSTLELGDSALYLCASSLAGGGPYEQYFGPGTRLTVT.

Details on this clone: The CDR3 extends 3 residues past the end of the read, so its final part is completed from the germline J gene. J is TRBJ2-5 and V is TRBV5-1; 10 bases are shared with TRBD1. The CDR3 length is 16 residues. The germline V gene has CDR1 SGHRS and CDR2 YFSETQ. J lost 4 bases, V lost 2 bases, and 8 bases had no gene match. Partial CDR3 DNA: TGCGCCAGCAGCTTACGGGGACAGGGGTCGAGAGAGACC. It specifies CASSLRGQGSRET. The full-length CDR3 reads as CASSLRGQGSRETQYF.